This TCR beta chain was sequenced during a study of OX40 agonist ivuxolimab in advanced cancers. Across the whole study: Patients were dosed with the agonistic anti-OX40 (CD134) antibody ivuxolimab.

Collection of blood occurred at baseline, at cycle 4 day 1, and at cycle 7 day 1. Concerning this clone: Its target is unknown.

Per germline, CDR1 MNHEY and CDR2 SVGAGI. The length of the CDR3 is 14 residues. V lost 5 bases and J 6 bases, leaving 15 bases between the germline ends. Using immunoSEQ multiplex PCR, the repertoire was profiled, and TCRdb retains in-frame clones only, with some absent. The table records 72,000 or so clones, around 80% of them present only once. Findings of the study overall: CD8+ T cells showed, on average, more clonal expansion than CD4+ cells.

The sequenced sample was CD4+ or CD8+ T cells sorted from blood, obtained in a trial of the OX40 agonist ivuxolimab. The chain carries TRBV6-5 and TRBJ2-3, with D tentatively TRBD1 or TRBD2 (5 bases each). The clonotype originates from an adult with an advanced solid tumor such as melanoma, head and neck, liver or kidney cancer. The CDR3 region is CASSPPGRMDTQYF. CDR3 nucleotides: TGTGCCAGCAGTCCCCCGGGGCGCATGGATACGCAGTATTTT.